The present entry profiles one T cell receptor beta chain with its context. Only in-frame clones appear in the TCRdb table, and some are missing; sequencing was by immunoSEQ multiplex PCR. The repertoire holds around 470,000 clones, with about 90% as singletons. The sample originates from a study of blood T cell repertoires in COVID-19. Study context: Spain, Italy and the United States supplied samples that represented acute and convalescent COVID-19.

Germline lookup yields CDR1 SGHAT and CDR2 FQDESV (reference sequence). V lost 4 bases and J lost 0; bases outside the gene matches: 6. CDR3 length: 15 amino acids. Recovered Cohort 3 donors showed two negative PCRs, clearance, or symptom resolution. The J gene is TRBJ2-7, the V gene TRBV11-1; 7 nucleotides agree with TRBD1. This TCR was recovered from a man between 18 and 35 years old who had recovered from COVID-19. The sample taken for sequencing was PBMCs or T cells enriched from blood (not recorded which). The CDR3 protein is CASSYYRGPSYEQYF. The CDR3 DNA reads TGTGCCAGCAGCTACTACAGGGGTCCCTCCTACGAGCAGTACTTC.